Included here is one T cell receptor beta chain sequence, with context. Other DNA sequences within the sample encode an identical CDR3. This sample was taken from a study of blood T cell repertoires in COVID-19. In the study overall: The United States, Italy and Spain were the sources of the acute and convalescent COVID-19 samples. T cells, B-cell-depleted T cells, or PBMCs supplied cDNA or gDNA.

In the original processing: Reference gene primer amplification gave nucleated cell count estimates. Assay: immunoSEQ multiplex PCR; the TCRdb copy retains only in-frame clones and omits some. V, J and clone size were drawn from that table, and D and trimming were deduced from the DNA. The table has about 46,000 clones, approximately 80% seen once. The clonotype comes from a man in his 60s with acute or convalescent COVID-19. Sample: peripheral blood.

The CDR3 nucleotides are TGCGCCAGCAGCTTGGTCCCAGGCTTGAACACTGAAGCTTTCTTT. Its protein product is CASSLVPGLNTEAFF. The chain couples TRBV5-1 to TRBJ1-1, with D unclear. The CDR3 spans 15 residues. V lost 0 bases and J 0 bases, leaving 9 bases between the germline ends. Germline V CDR1 and CDR2: SGHRS, YFSETQ. Filled out from reference TRBV5-1 and TRBJ1-1, the complete variable domain reads KAGVTQTPRYLIKTRGQQVTLSCSPISGHRSVSWYQQTPGQGLQFLFEYFSETQRNKGNFPGRFSGRQFSNSRSEMNVSTLELGDSALYLCASSLVPGLNTEAFFGQGTRLTVV.